These 21 T cell receptor beta chains were sequenced from one sample in a study of blood T cell repertoires in COVID-19 (dated by TCRdb to about 2020). The library was obtained by the immunoSEQ multiplex PCR assay. TCRdb retrieved this table from immuneACCESS and kept in-frame rearrangements only. Not all clones are present; in checked studies, unresolved V genes account for under half, and no reason is known for the remainder. The sample table lists approximately 270,000 clones, roughly 85% of them with a count of one. 3.5% to 4.5% of the sample comes from the top ten. The sample was PBMCs or T cells enriched from blood (not recorded which). These receptors were taken from a woman aged 30 to 39 who had recovered from COVID-19.

The rearrangement uses TRBV18 and TRBJ2-1, with D tentatively TRBD1 (5 bases). The germline CDR1 and CDR2 sequences are KGHSH and LQKENI. The CDR3 is 14 residues long. With 3 bases removed from V and 8 bases from J, the gap between germline ends came to 14 bases. The CDR3 protein is CASSPFPGYHEQFF. DNA of the CDR3: TGTGCCAGCTCACCCTTTCCAGGGTACCATGAGCAGTTCTTC.

The CDR3 coding sequence is TGCGCCAGCAGCCAAGTGACAGGGGTCAACGAGCAGTACTTC. Translating gives CASSQVTGVNEQYF. The rearrangement joins TRBV4-1 to TRBJ2-7; TRBD1 matches at 8 bases. CDR3 length: 14 amino acids. With V trimmed by 1 base and J by 5 bases, 4 bases remained unmatched. Germline V gene sequence: CDR1 MGHRA, CDR2 YSYEKL.

The chain recombines TRBV27 with TRBJ2-7, with TRBD2 matching 9 bases. CDR3 size: 17 residues. Per the germline V gene, CDR1 is MNHEY and CDR2 is SMNVEV (reference sequence). J was trimmed by 1 base and V by 6 bases; bases with no gene match: 13. The CDR3 protein is CASRRVYGSGSSYEQYF. In DNA form, the CDR3 reads TGTGCCAGCAGGCGAGTTTACGGTAGCGGGAGTTCCTACGAGCAGTACTTC.

The chain uses TRBV19 and TRBJ1-6, with 9 bases identical to TRBD1. V lost 5 bases, J lost 9 bases, and 5 bases stayed unmatched. Germline values: CDR1 LNHDA, CDR2 SQIVND (reference sequence). The CDR3 contains 14 residues. The chain's CDR3 is CASSATGGGSPLHF. The CDR3 DNA follows: TGTGCCAGTAGTGCGACAGGGGGAGGTTCACCCCTCCACTTT.

The chain uses TRBV29-1 and TRBJ2-1; D might be TRBD2 (6 bases). V lost 8 bases, J lost 9 bases, and 17 bases lay in between. Germline assignment: CDR1 SQVTM and CDR2 ANQGSEA. CDR3 length: 12 amino acids. CDR3 coding DNA: TGCAGCCTCGTCGGGGGATACGGTGAGCAGTTCTTC. Residues: CSLVGGYGEQFF.

This clone was seen just once. The chain joins TRBV11-2 to TRBJ2-7, with 11 bases matching TRBD2. The CDR3 extends over 16 amino acids. The germline V gene has CDR1 SGHAT and CDR2 FQNNGV. Trimming removed 5 bases from V and 4 bases from J; junction bases left unmatched: 10. The CDR3 nucleotides read TGTGCCAGCAGCCGCGGGGTGGGACTAGCGGTATACGAGCAGTACTTC. Encoded protein: CASSRGVGLAVYEQYF.

The chain uses TRBV30 and TRBJ1-5; 7 bases match TRBD1. Trimming removed 0 bases from V and 7 bases from J; junction bases left unmatched: 6. Germline V gene lookup returns CDR1 GTSNPN and CDR2 SVGIG (reference sequence). The CDR3 totals 14 residues. CDR3 in DNA: TGTGCCTGGAGTGTGAAAGGGGGCAGGCAGCCCCAGCATTTT. Translation gives CAWSVKGGRQPQHF.

This chain uses TRBV28 with TRBJ1-1; D perhaps matches TRBD1 (5 bases). This CDR3 comprises 15 residues. V lost 2 bases and J lost 0, with 10 bases in between. Per the germline V gene, CDR1 is MDHEN and CDR2 is SYDVKM. The DNA for the CDR3 is TGTGCCAGCAGTTTAATTCGGGGGATGAACACTGAAGCTTTCTTT. It specifies CASSLIRGMNTEAFF.

The gene calls are TRBV28 and TRBJ1-3, with D perhaps TRBD1 (5 bases). V lost 0 bases to trimming and J lost 4 bases, with 7 bases between them. The CDR3 has 14 residues. Germline V gene data show CDR1 as MDHEN and CDR2 as SYDVKM. CDR3 region: CASSLWGPGNTIYF. The CDR3 DNA follows: TGTGCCAGCAGTTTATGGGGGCCCGGAAACACCATATATTTT.

J is TRBJ2-1 and V is TRBV5-6, with 8 bases fitting TRBD1. Germline V lookup: CDR1 SGHDT, CDR2 YYEEEE. The CDR3 totals 14 residues. Trimming cost V 4 bases and J 7 bases; bases outside gene matches: 7. CDR3 region: CASSTGTGVNEQFF. The CDR3 region has the DNA TGTGCCAGCAGCACCGGGACAGGAGTGAATGAGCAGTTCTTC.

The CDR3 nucleotides read TGCGCCAGCAGTGATGACTTAGGAGAGACCCAGTACTTC. Its translation: CASSDDLGETQYF. The chain employs TRBV10-1 and TRBJ2-5, with D hard to call. The CDR3 runs to 13 residues. Germline V gives CDR1 WNHNN, CDR2 SYGVQD (reference sequence). Trimming took 3 bases from V and 4 from J, leaving 9 bases between them.

In this sample, this clone turned up a few times. The chain joins TRBV28 to TRBJ2-3; D perhaps matches TRBD2 (5 bases). The V gene lost 6 bases and the J gene lost 2 bases, with 9 bases spanning the gap. CDR1 is MDHEN, CDR2 SYDVKM, per germline. The CDR3 consists of 13 residues. CDR3 nucleotides: TGTGCCAGCAGGGGAGCCCTCACAGATACGCAGTATTTT. This translates into CASRGALTDTQYF.

The chain carries TRBV29-1 and TRBJ2-1, with 11 bases fitting TRBD2. This CDR3 spans 14 amino acids. After removal of 4 bases from V and 3 bases from J, the junction contained 2 bases not matched to a gene. CDR1 and CDR2 from the germline V gene are SQVTM and ANQGSEA. This CDR3 reads CSVVGTSGYNEQFF. CDR3 DNA: TGCAGCGTTGTGGGGACTAGCGGCTACAATGAGCAGTTCTTC.

The J gene is TRBJ1-1, the V gene TRBV28, with TRBD1 as a possible D gene (5 bases). The V gene lost 1 base and the J gene lost 0 bases, with 9 bases spanning the gap. The CDR3 consists of 15 residues. CDR1 and CDR2 from the germline V gene are MDHEN and SYDVKM. The CDR3 DNA reads as TGTGCCAGCAGTTTATACGCAGGGATGAACACTGAAGCTTTCTTT. Protein sequence: CASSLYAGMNTEAFF.

This clone was seen just once. The rearrangement links TRBV7-3 to TRBJ2-7; D is ambiguous. Between the trimmed V and J ends, which lost 2 bases and 2 bases, there was a span of 10 bases. There are 14 residues in the CDR3. The germline gives CDR1 SGHTA, CDR2 FQGTGA. CDR3 nucleotide sequence: TGTGCCAGCAGCTTATTACCAGGTCCCTACGAGCAGTACTTC. The encoded protein is CASSLLPGPYEQYF.

This rearrangement joins TRBV19 to TRBJ2-5; 11 bases fit TRBD2. After removal of 5 bases from V and 0 bases from J, the junction contained 2 bases not matched to a gene. CDR1 and CDR2 from the germline V gene are LNHDA and SQIVND (reference sequence). The CDR3 contains 15 residues. CDR3 sequence (DNA): TGTGCCAGTAGTGGGACTAGCGGAAACCAAGAGACCCAGTACTTC. Amino acids: CASSGTSGNQETQYF. Full variable domain (remainder filled in from reference TRBV19 and TRBJ2-5): DGGITQSPKYLFRKEGQNVTLSCEQNLNHDAMYWYRQDPGQGLRLIYYSQIVNDFQKGDIAEGYSVSREKKESFPLTVTSAQKNPTAFYLCASSGTSGNQETQYFGPGTRLLVL.

The V gene is TRBV7-6, the J gene TRBJ2-3, with 8 bases lining up with TRBD2. This CDR3 has 15 residues. J lost 5 bases, V lost 5 bases, and 9 bases had no gene match. Germline V gives CDR1 SGHVS, CDR2 FNYEAQ. The CDR3 DNA reads TGTGCCAGCAGCGCTTTAGCGGGGAGGGAAGATACGCAGTATTTT. Amino acid sequence: CASSALAGREDTQYF.

This clone appeared a few times. The chain couples TRBV7-9 to TRBJ1-1; D is ambiguous. CDR1 is SEHNR and CDR2 is FQNEAQ in the germline V gene (reference sequence). Trimming took 1 base from V and 5 from J, leaving 17 bases between them. The CDR3 spans 16 residues. The CDR3 is CASSLELDREETEAFF. The CDR3 bases are TGTGCCAGCAGCTTAGAATTGGACCGGGAGGAGACTGAAGCTTTCTTT. The full variable domain, with the rest looked up from reference TRBV7-9 and TRBJ1-1, is DTGVSQNPRHKITKRGQNVTFRCDPISEHNRLYWYRQTLGQGPEFLTYFQNEAQLEKSRLLSDRFSAERPKGSFSTLEIQRTEQGDSAMYLCASSLELDREETEAFFGQGTRLTVV.

The J gene is TRBJ1-6, the V gene TRBV5-1, with D possibly being TRBD1 (6 bases). V was shortened by 0 bases and J by 11 bases, with 18 bases between the two germline ends. The CDR3 has 16 residues. The germline gives CDR1 SGHRS, CDR2 YFSETQ. This CDR3 is CASSLAQQGGGAPLHF. DNA for the CDR3: TGCGCCAGCAGCTTGGCCCAACAGGGCGGGGGAGCACCCCTCCACTTT.

The CDR3 protein is CASSPPSGTGRINEQFF. Written as DNA, the CDR3 is TGTGCCAGCTCACCACCTTCTGGGACAGGGAGGATCAATGAGCAGTTCTTC. The chain recombines TRBV18 with TRBJ2-1, with 9 bases matching TRBD1. With 0 bases clipped from V and 6 bases from J, the junction kept 9 bases outside the gene matches. From germline, CDR1 is KGHSH and CDR2 LQKENI. CDR3 size: 17 residues.

The chain links TRBV27 to TRBJ2-3; maybe TRBD2 (5 bases). Trimming left V 3 bases short and J 0 bases short, with 13 bases between. The CDR3 has 16 residues. Looked up from germline, CDR1 is MNHEY and CDR2 is SMNVEV (reference sequence). The CDR3 here is CASSFTPGGSTDTQYF. For the CDR3, the DNA is TGTGCCAGCAGTTTCACCCCTGGCGGGAGCACAGATACGCAGTATTTT.